These 30 T cell receptor beta chains were sequenced from one sample in a study of control samples from healthy donors and cancer patients. Sequencing was performed with immunoSEQ multiplex PCR; in TCRdb, only in-frame clones are kept and a portion is missing. The profile shows fewer than 60,000 clones, about 95% of them singletons. Sequencing used blood. These receptors all come from a young man in good health.

This chain links TRBV5-4 with TRBJ2-1; TRBD2 matches 14 bases. This CDR3 has 18 residues. The trim removed 0 bases at V and 6 bases at J, leaving 8 bases unmatched. The germline V gene has CDR1 SGHNT and CDR2 YYREEE (reference sequence). CDR3 residues: CASSLAGLAGGLGNEQFF. CDR3 DNA: TGTGCCAGCAGCTTGGCCGGACTAGCGGGAGGATTGGGCAATGAGCAGTTCTTC. Combining the CDR3 with reference TRBV5-4 and TRBJ2-1 gives the whole variable domain ETGVTQSPTHLIKTRGQQVTLRCSSQSGHNTVSWYQQALGQGPQFIFQYYREEENGRGNFPPRFSGLQFPNYSSELNVNALELDDSALYLCASSLAGLAGGLGNEQFFGPGTRLTVL.

The V gene is TRBV28, the J gene TRBJ1-1; D gene ambiguous. The V and J ends lost 11 bases and 1 base respectively, with 11 bases between them. The CDR3 runs to 12 residues. The germline V gene encodes CDR1 MDHEN and CDR2 SYDVKM. The CDR3 loop is CAAREGNTEAFF. In nucleotides, the CDR3 is TGTGCCGCTCGAGAGGGGAACACTGAAGCTTTCTTT.

V usage is TRBV19 and J usage is TRBJ1-5; the D gene is possibly TRBD1 (5 bases). CDR3 length: 14 residues. Germline CDR1 and CDR2: LNHDA and SQIVND (reference sequence). The germline V and J ends were trimmed by 6 bases and 3 bases, with 12 bases remaining between them. In nucleotides, the CDR3 is TGTGCCAGTAGGACGGGACTTAACAATCAGCCCCAGCATTTT. Translation: CASRTGLNNQPQHF.

The chain uses TRBV7-9 and TRBJ2-5; 10 positions agree with TRBD2. The germline CDR1 and CDR2 sequences are SEHNR and FQNEAQ (reference sequence). This CDR3 spans 16 amino acids. V was pared by 0 bases and J by 4 bases, with 5 bases of the junction left unmatched. The CDR3 DNA sequence: TGTGCCAGCAGCTTAGCCAGCGGGAGGGCCCGAGAGACCCAGTACTTC. It encodes CASSLASGRARETQYF.

The chain carries TRBV13 and TRBJ2-1; 12 nucleotides align to TRBD2. Trimming took 0 bases from V and 4 from J; bases not matched to a gene: 7. CDR1 and CDR2 from the germline V gene are PRHDT and FYEKMQ (reference sequence). CDR3 size: 18 residues. CDR3 sequence (DNA): TGTGCCAGCAGCTTAGGGACTAGCGGGAGAAGTATTTACAATGAGCAGTTCTTC. As protein: CASSLGTSGRSIYNEQFF.

Here the CDR3 DNA reads TGTGCCAGCAGTTACGGCGCAGGGGTGAGCTCCTACGAGCAGTACTTC. As protein: CASSYGAGVSSYEQYF. The V call is TRBV6-5, the J call TRBJ2-7, with D possibly matching TRBD1 (6 bases). This CDR3 is 16 amino acids long. Germline V gives CDR1 MNHEY, CDR2 SVGAGI. V lost 2 bases to trimming and J lost 0 bases, with 14 bases between them.

This rearrangement joins TRBV2 to TRBJ1-5, with D tentatively TRBD1 (5 bases). The CDR3 is made up of 15 amino acids. Germline V gene data show CDR1 as SNHLY and CDR2 as FYNNEI. Trimming stripped 3 bases from V and 0 bases from J, with 9 bases between. CDR3 bases: TGTGCCAGCAGTGAGGGGGTAAATAGCAATCAGCCCCAGCATTTT. This codes for CASSEGVNSNQPQHF. The whole variable domain, filled in from reference TRBV2 and TRBJ1-5, reads EPEVTQTPSHQVTQMGQEVILRCVPISNHLYFYWYRQILGQKVEFLVSFYNNEISEKSEIFDDQFSVERPDGSNFTLKIRSTKLEDSAMYFCASSEGVNSNQPQHFGDGTRLSIL.

This chain joins TRBV13 and TRBJ2-7; D perhaps matches TRBD2 (7 bases). Germline V gene data show CDR1 as PRHDT and CDR2 as FYEKMQ (reference sequence). V was trimmed by 1 base and J by 2 bases, leaving 9 bases between them. The CDR3 extends over 14 amino acids. CDR3 sequence: CASSLEGGPYEQYF. CDR3 in DNA: TGTGCCAGCAGCTTAGAGGGGGGGCCCTACGAGCAGTACTTC. Supplemented by reference TRBV13 and TRBJ2-7, the full variable domain reads AAGVIQSPRHLIKEKRETATLKCYPIPRHDTVYWYQQGPGQDPQFLISFYEKMQSDKGSIPDRFSAQQFSDYHSELNMSSLELGDSALYFCASSLEGGPYEQYFGPGTRLTVT.

The chain employs TRBV6-5 and TRBJ2-7, with D hard to call. V lost 7 bases, J lost 6 bases, and 13 bases lay in between. The CDR3 sequence is 12 residues long. Per the germline V gene, CDR1 is MNHEY and CDR2 is SVGAGI. CDR3 region: CASTSPLGEQYF. CDR3 DNA sequence: TGTGCCAGCACCTCACCACTGGGCGAGCAGTACTTC.

This chain uses TRBV19 with TRBJ2-5; 9 bases agree with TRBD2. With 5 bases clipped from V and 5 bases from J, the junction kept 6 bases outside the gene matches. The germline V gene has CDR1 LNHDA and CDR2 SQIVND (reference sequence). CDR3 length equals 14 residues. Here the CDR3 DNA reads TGTGCCAGTAGTGGTTCTAGCGGGACGGAGACCCAGTACTTC. As protein: CASSGSSGTETQYF.

The chain recombines TRBV3-1 (or the pseudogene TRBV3-2) with TRBJ2-2; the D is unclear. Trimming left V 4 bases short and J 4 bases short, with 1 base between. The CDR3 is made up of 11 amino acids. The germline gives CDR1 LGHDT, CDR2 YNNKEL (reference sequence). This chain's CDR3 is CASSRTGELFF. The CDR3, as DNA: TGTGCCAGCAGCCGCACCGGGGAGCTGTTTTTT.

This clone was seen a single time. The chain couples TRBV28 to TRBJ1-1, with 7 positions matching TRBD1. The germline V gene has CDR1 MDHEN and CDR2 SYDVKM. The CDR3 consists of 15 residues. The J segment lost 0 bases and the V segment lost 5 bases, leaving 6 bases of the junction unmatched. This chain's CDR3 is CASSPPQGMNTEAFF. DNA of the CDR3: TGTGCCAGCAGTCCTCCACAGGGGATGAACACTGAAGCTTTCTTT.

The CDR3 here is CASSDRLAGSNEQFF. The CDR3 coding sequence is TGTGCCAGCAGTGATAGGCTAGCGGGTTCCAATGAGCAGTTCTTC. J is TRBJ2-1 and V is TRBV2; TRBD2 matches 8 bases. CDR3 length equals 15 residues. Germline assignment: CDR1 SNHLY and CDR2 FYNNEI. V shed 3 bases, J shed 6 bases, and the junction held 7 bases outside the gene matches.

The chain employs TRBV14 and TRBJ1-2; D is possibly TRBD1 (5 bases). V lost 5 bases and J 4 bases, leaving 11 bases between the germline ends. The V gene's germline CDR1 is SGHDN and CDR2 FVKESK. The CDR3 consists of 13 residues. CDR3 loop: CASSLRTSYGYTF. The CDR3 bases are TGTGCCAGCAGCTTAAGGACAAGCTATGGCTACACCTTC.

The chain carries TRBV6-2 or TRBV6-3 and TRBJ2-3, with 16 nucleotides matching TRBD2. Germline CDR1 is MNHEY and CDR2 is SVGEGT. V gave up 2 bases and J gave up 4 bases; unmatched junction bases: 0. The CDR3 extends over 16 amino acids. CDR3 bases: TGTGCCAGCAGTTACGGGACTAGCGGGGGGGCAGATACGCAGTATTTT. This encodes CASSYGTSGGADTQYF.

The chain links TRBV5-1 to TRBJ1-6; a possible D gene is TRBD1 (5 bases). V was clipped by 1 base and J by 10 bases, with 21 bases between them. Per the germline V gene, CDR1 is SGHRS and CDR2 is YFSETQ. CDR3 length: 17 amino acids. Here the CDR3 DNA reads TGCGCCAGCAGCTTGCGAGGCGAGCCCGGCAGGGAATCACCCCTCCACTTT. This encodes CASSLRGEPGRESPLHF.

This clone was observed once. Here the CDR3 reads CASSVGWGRGRSTDTQYF. The CDR3 DNA reads as TGTGCCAGTAGTGTGGGGTGGGGTAGGGGAAGAAGCACAGATACGCAGTATTTT. The chain couples TRBV19 to TRBJ2-3, with D perhaps TRBD1 (5 bases). V lost 5 bases and J 0 bases, leaving 21 bases between the germline ends. CDR1 is LNHDA, CDR2 SQIVND, per germline (reference sequence). This CDR3 is 18 amino acids long. The full variable domain, its missing parts supplied by reference TRBV19 and TRBJ2-3, is DGGITQSPKYLFRKEGQNVTLSCEQNLNHDAMYWYRQDPGQGLRLIYYSQIVNDFQKGDIAEGYSVSREKKESFPLTVTSAQKNPTAFYLCASSVGWGRGRSTDTQYFGPGTRLTVL.

This clone was seen once. V and J are TRBV7-2 and TRBJ2-6; D is unresolved. Germline V gives CDR1 SGHTA, CDR2 FQGNSA. CDR3 length: 14 residues. Trimming stripped 1 base from V and 2 bases from J, with 3 bases between. The CDR3 reads CASSLEAGANVLTF. In nucleotides, the CDR3 is TGTGCCAGCAGCTTAGAGGCTGGGGCCAACGTCCTGACTTTC.

The chain links TRBV7-3 to TRBJ2-1, with TRBD2 matching 9 bases. J gave up 1 base and V 5 bases, and 6 bases lay outside the gene matches. Germline-derived CDR1 and CDR2 are SGHTA and FQGTGA. The CDR3 contains 16 residues. This chain's CDR3 is CASSTIAGVSYNEQFF. CDR3 DNA: TGTGCCAGCAGCACAATAGCGGGAGTTTCCTACAATGAGCAGTTCTTC.

The rearrangement joins TRBV6-2 or TRBV6-3 to TRBJ2-5, with 8 bases lining up with TRBD2. Germline V gene data show CDR1 as MNHEY and CDR2 as SVGEGT. J gave up 5 bases and V 4 bases, and 18 bases lay outside the gene matches. This CDR3 spans 18 amino acids. CDR3 sequence: CASSLDLMDGRAGETQYF. The CDR3 region has the DNA TGTGCCAGCAGTTTGGACCTAATGGACGGGAGGGCCGGGGAGACCCAGTACTTC.

A single count supports this clone. This chain joins TRBV27 and TRBJ1-1, with D maybe TRBD1 (5 bases). V was pared by 2 bases and J by 11 bases, with 21 bases between. CDR1 and CDR2 (germline): MNHEY, SMNVEV (reference sequence). The CDR3 covers 15 residues. The CDR3 DNA reads TGTGCCAGCAGTTTACAGGGAACGGCGTATCGCATGGCTTTCTTT. The encoded protein is CASSLQGTAYRMAFF.

This chain joins TRBV21-1 and TRBJ1-5. TRBV21-1 is deemed a pseudogene. The CDR3 has 16 residues. CDR3 sequence: CASSPKGNFSNQPQHF. The CDR3, as DNA: TGTGCCAGCAGCCCGAAAGGGAATTTTAGCAATCAGCCCCAGCATTTT.

The count of this clone is one. The rearrangement uses TRBV6-5 and TRBJ2-7; TRBD1 might be the D (5 bases). Per germline, CDR1 MNHEY and CDR2 SVGAGI. This CDR3 is built from 12 residues. The V and J ends lost 5 bases and 4 bases respectively, with 9 bases between them. CDR3 nucleotides: TGTGCCAGCAGTCTCGACAGTTACGAGCAGTACTTC. The encoded protein is CASSLDSYEQYF.

This clone was observed a single time. The chain is built from TRBV6-2 or TRBV6-3 and TRBJ2-6; unclear D gene. This CDR3 has 20 residues. Germline assignment: CDR1 MNHEY and CDR2 SVGEGT. The V and J ends lost 0 bases and 0 bases respectively, with 18 bases between them. CDR3 coding DNA: TGTGCCAGCAGTTACTCGACGAACCCGGCGGTAGACTCTGGGGCCAACGTCCTGACTTTC. As protein: CASSYSTNPAVDSGANVLTF.

Here the CDR3 reads CASVGGMGNTIYF. In DNA form, the CDR3 reads TGTGCCAGCGTGGGGGGCATGGGAAACACCATATATTTT. This rearrangement joins TRBV6-6 to TRBJ1-3; D might be TRBD1 (6 bases). This CDR3 has 13 residues. CDR1 MNHNY and CDR2 SVGAGI come from the germline V gene (reference sequence). V was shortened by 8 bases and J by 4 bases, with 12 bases between the two germline ends.

This clone was detected a few times. Other DNA sequences from this sample encode an identical CDR3 as well. The chain carries TRBV7-2 and TRBJ1-1; D might be TRBD1 (6 bases). The CDR3 totals 15 residues. Per germline, CDR1 SGHTA and CDR2 FQGNSA. V lost 0 bases and J lost 1, with 9 bases in between. The CDR3, as DNA: TGTGCCAGCAGCTTAGCGGGACACCCGAACACTGAAGCTTTCTTT. It yields the protein CASSLAGHPNTEAFF.

This rearrangement joins TRBV24-1 to TRBJ2-2; TRBD1 agrees at 9 bases. The CDR3 is 19 amino acids. The ends lost 5 bases at V and 0 bases at J; junction bases unmatched: 12. Germline lookup yields CDR1 KGHDR and CDR2 SFDVKD. The CDR3 loop reads CATSGRDRVSFANTGELFF. The CDR3 DNA reads as TGTGCCACCAGTGGTCGGGACAGGGTCTCTTTCGCGAACACCGGGGAGCTGTTTTTT.

V usage is TRBV9 and J usage is TRBJ1-1; TRBD1 matches at 10 bases. Germline V lookup: CDR1 SGDLS, CDR2 YYNGEE. Trimming cost V 4 bases and J 3 bases; bases outside gene matches: 3. This CDR3 is built from 14 residues. The CDR3 reads CASSRGQGDTEAFF. CDR3 bases: TGTGCCAGCAGCAGAGGACAGGGGGACACTGAAGCTTTCTTT.

CDR3 sequence reads: CASSIRGAGSYEQYF. CDR3 coding DNA: TGTGCCAGTAGTATAAGAGGGGCAGGATCCTACGAGCAGTACTTC. The chain is built from TRBV19 and TRBJ2-7; D could derive from TRBD1 or TRBD2 (5 bases each). CDR3 length: 15 amino acids. Germline CDR1 reads LNHDA; CDR2 reads SQIVND (reference sequence). The V and J ends lost 2 bases and 1 base respectively, with 12 bases between them.

The chain is built from TRBV6-5 and TRBJ2-5; 13 bases line up with TRBD2. This CDR3 contains 15 residues. V lost 4 bases and J lost 6; bases outside the gene matches: 5. From germline, CDR1 is MNHEY and CDR2 SVGAGI. The CDR3 DNA is TGTGCCAGCAGTTCACCGACTAGCGGGGGGAAGACCCAGTACTTC. It translates to CASSSPTSGGKTQYF.